Each of the 2 T cell receptor beta chains below was sequenced from the same sample in a study of T cells in Graves' hyperthyroidism and ophthalmopathy. There were TCR beta CDR3 regions amplified from RNA transcripts. The TCR CDR3 first-round RT-PCR relied on the HTBI primer set. From the multiplex PCR reads, TCRdb called clonotypes with MiXCR, one entry per CDR3 protein. The sample holds around 600,000 distinct CDR3 sequences, 11% to 15% seen once. Specimen: blood. These TCRs come from a young woman with Graves' ophthalmopathy.

This clonotype was recorded only once. This rearrangement joins TRBV20-1 to TRBJ1-3; D unclear. This CDR3 region has 12 residues. V was pared by 7 bases and J by 7 bases, with 14 bases between. From germline, CDR1 is DFQATT and CDR2 SNEGSKA (reference sequence). The CDR3 reads CSVFSGGNTIYF. CDR3 coding DNA: TGCAGTGTGTTTTCCGGTGGGAACACCATATATTTT.

This clonotype has a handful of counts. The rearrangement uses TRBV29-1 and TRBJ2-4; D call uncertain. The CDR3 contains 12 residues. The germline V and J ends were trimmed by 4 bases and 4 bases, with 8 bases remaining between them. The germline V gene encodes CDR1 SQVTM and CDR2 ANQGSEA. The CDR3 here is CSVGADKNIQYF. The CDR3, as DNA: TGCAGCGTTGGTGCAGATAAAAACATTCAGTACTTC.